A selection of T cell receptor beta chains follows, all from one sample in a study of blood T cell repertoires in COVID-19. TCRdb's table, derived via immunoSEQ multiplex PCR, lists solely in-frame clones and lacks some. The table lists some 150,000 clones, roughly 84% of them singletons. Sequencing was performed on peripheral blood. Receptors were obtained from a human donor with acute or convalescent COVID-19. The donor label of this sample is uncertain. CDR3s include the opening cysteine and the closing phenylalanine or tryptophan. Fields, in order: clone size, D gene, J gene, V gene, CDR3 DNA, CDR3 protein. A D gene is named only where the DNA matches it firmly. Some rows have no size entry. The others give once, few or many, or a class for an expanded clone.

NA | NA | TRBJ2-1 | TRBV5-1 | TGCGCCAGCAGCCCCCTCTACAATGAGCAGTTCTTC | CASSPLYNEQFF
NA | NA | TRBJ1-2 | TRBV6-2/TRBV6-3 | TGTGCCAGCAGTTACTCCTCCCGAGGTAGCAACTATGGCTACACCTTC | CASSYSSRGSNYGYTF
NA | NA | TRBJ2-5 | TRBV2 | TGTGCCAGCAGTGAACAGGGTGGACAAGAGACCCAGTACTTC | CASSEQGGQETQYF
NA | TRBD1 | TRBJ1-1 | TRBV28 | TGTGCCAGCAACGGTGGAACCAGGGGGCGCGTTAACACTGAAGCTTTCTTT | CASNGGTRGRVNTEAFF
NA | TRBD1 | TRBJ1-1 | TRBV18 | TGTGCCAGCTCTCTCGAGGGGGCGATAAATCCCAACACTGAAGCTTTCTTT | CASSLEGAINPNTEAFF
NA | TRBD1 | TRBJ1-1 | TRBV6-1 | TGTGCCAGCAGTGAAGGTAACAGGGGGACTGAAGCTTTCTTT | CASSEGNRGTEAFF
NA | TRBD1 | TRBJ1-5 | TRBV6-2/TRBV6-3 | TGTGCCAGCAGTTTCATCCGGGGACAGACTCTTAGCAATCAGCCCCAGCATTTT | CASSFIRGQTLSNQPQHF
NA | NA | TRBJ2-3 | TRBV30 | TGTGCCTGGAGTGTAGAGGATACGCAGTATTTT | CAWSVEDTQYF
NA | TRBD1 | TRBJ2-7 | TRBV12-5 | TGTGCTAGTGGTCCCCCGGGACAGGGCCGCACGAAAGGGCAGTACTTC | CASGPPGQGRTKGQYF
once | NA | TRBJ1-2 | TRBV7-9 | TGTGCCAGCAGCCCTGACAGCTATGGCTACACCTTC | CASSPDSYGYTF
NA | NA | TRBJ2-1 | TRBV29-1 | TGCAGCGTCCGAGGCTACAATGAGCAGTTCTTC | CSVRGYNEQFF
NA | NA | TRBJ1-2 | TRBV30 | TGTGCCTGGAGTGTCGGGAGTGGCTACACCTTC | CAWSVGSGYTF
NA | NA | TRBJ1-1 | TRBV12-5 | TGTGCTAGTGGTTTGGGGCAAGGGAGCACTGAAGCTTTCTTT | CASGLGQGSTEAFF
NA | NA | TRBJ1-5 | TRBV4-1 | TGCGCCAGCAGCCATCTCCCAGGGTTCCAGCCCCAGCATTTT | CASSHLPGFQPQHF
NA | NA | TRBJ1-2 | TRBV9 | TGTGCCAGCAGCGTAGACACGGGGGGCTATGGCTACACCTTC | CASSVDTGGYGYTF
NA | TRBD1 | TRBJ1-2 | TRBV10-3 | TGTGCCATCAAAGACGGGACAGGAGACTATGGCTACACCTTC | CAIKDGTGDYGYTF
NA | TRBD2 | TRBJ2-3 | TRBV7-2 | TGTGCCAGCAGCTTATCACTAGCGGGAGGGGGCACAGATACGCAGTATTTT | CASSLSLAGGGTDTQYF
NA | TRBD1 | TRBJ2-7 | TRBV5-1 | TGCGCCAGCAGCTGGGGACAGGTGGGGACCTACGAGCAGTACTTC | CASSWGQVGTYEQYF
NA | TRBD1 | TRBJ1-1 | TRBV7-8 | TGTGCCAGCAGGCCTACCGGGACAGGGATGGGTGAAGCTTTCTTT | CASRPTGTGMGEAFF
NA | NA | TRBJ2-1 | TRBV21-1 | TGTGCCAGCAGCAAAGAGGGGGACAGGGACAATGAGCAGTTCTTC | CASSKEGDRDNEQFF
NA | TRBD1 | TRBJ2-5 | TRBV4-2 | TGTGCCAGCAGCCATGTTATGGACAGGTTCCAAGAGACCCAGTACTTC | CASSHVMDRFQETQYF
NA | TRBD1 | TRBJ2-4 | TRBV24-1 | TGTGCCACCAGTGATCCCGGACAGGGTTTAGGAAACATTCAGTACTTC | CATSDPGQGLGNIQYF
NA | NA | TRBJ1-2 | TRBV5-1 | TGCGCCAGCAGCTACGCAGAAGACAGAACGGCCGACACCTTC | CASSYAEDRTADTF
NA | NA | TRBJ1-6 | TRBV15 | TGTGCCACCAGCAGAGAACTAGGGGGAAGATCACCCCTCCACTTT | CATSRELGGRSPLHF
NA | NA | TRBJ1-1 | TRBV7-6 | TGTGCCAGCAGCTTAGCAGGGGGTCAGAACACTGAAGCTTTCTTT | CASSLAGGQNTEAFF
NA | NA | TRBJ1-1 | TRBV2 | TGTGCCAGCAGTGAGGGCAGGCTTGTTCAGATTAGGAACACTGAAGCTTTCTTT | CASSEGRLVQIRNTEAFF
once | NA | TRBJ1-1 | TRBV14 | TGTGCCAGCAGCCAAGAAGGCAGGGGACTGAACACTGAAGCTTTCTTT | CASSQEGRGLNTEAFF